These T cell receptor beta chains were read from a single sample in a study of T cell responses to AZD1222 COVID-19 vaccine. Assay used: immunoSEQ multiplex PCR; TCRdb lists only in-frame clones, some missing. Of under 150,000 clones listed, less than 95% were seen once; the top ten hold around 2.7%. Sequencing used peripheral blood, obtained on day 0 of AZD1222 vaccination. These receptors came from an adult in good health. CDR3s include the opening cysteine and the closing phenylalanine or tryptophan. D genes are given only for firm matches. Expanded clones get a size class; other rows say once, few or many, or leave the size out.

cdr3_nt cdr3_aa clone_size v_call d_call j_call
TGCAGTGCTAGTAGAGGGGACTACGAGCAGTACTTC CSASRGDYEQYF - TRBV20-1 - TRBJ2-7
TGTGCCAGCAGCCCAACGGGGACAGGGGATTCACCCCTCCACTTT CASSPTGTGDSPLHF - TRBV5-5 TRBD1 TRBJ1-6
TGTGCCACCAGCAGAGAAAAGACCGGGGTAACAGATACGCAGTATTTT CATSREKTGVTDTQYF - TRBV15 - TRBJ2-3
TGTGCCAGCAGCCAGACTTGGGGGCTTGAAAAACTGTTTTTT CASSQTWGLEKLFF - TRBV14 - TRBJ1-4
TGTGCCAGCAGCGAAGATCGGCCGAACACTGAAGCTTTCTTT CASSEDRPNTEAFF - TRBV21-1 - TRBJ1-1
TGTGCCAGCAGCTCGAGGGACAGGGGCCTCACCATATATTTT CASSSRDRGLTIYF - TRBV7-8 TRBD1 TRBJ1-3
TGTGCCAGCAGCTCCTTGCCCCCACTCGGTGCGTTTGATGAGCAGTTCTTC CASSSLPPLGAFDEQFF - TRBV7-6 - TRBJ2-1
TGCAGCGCAGCCACAAACACAGATACGCAGTATTTT CSAATNTDTQYF - TRBV29-1 - TRBJ2-3
TGCGCCAGCAGCCCAGGGACAGGCGAGACCCAGTACTTC CASSPGTGETQYF - TRBV4-3 TRBD1 TRBJ2-5
TGTGCCAGCAGTACCCATGGAGCCAAAAACATTCAGTACTTC CASSTHGAKNIQYF - TRBV5-5 - TRBJ2-4
TGTGCCAGCAGCTTGCTCAGGACGGAAGAAGCTTTCTTT CASSLLRTEEAFF - TRBV5-8 - TRBJ1-1
TGTGCCAGCAGCCCGGCAGCGGTAGCCAAAAACATTCAGTACTTC CASSPAAVAKNIQYF - TRBV11-2 - TRBJ2-4
TGTGCCAGCAGCCCAAACGGACTAGCGAGACCAGACAATGAGCAGTTCTTC CASSPNGLARPDNEQFF - TRBV7-3 TRBD2 TRBJ2-1
TGTGCCAGTAGTATTACTACCCCAGCGACAGGGTCGGCTGGCTACACCTTC CASSITTPATGSAGYTF - TRBV19 TRBD1 TRBJ1-2
TGTGCCAGCGGAAGGGGGCCCGCCTACGAGCAGTACTTC CASGRGPAYEQYF - TRBV27 TRBD1 TRBJ2-7
TGTGCCAGCACCCCGTCGGGTCCACAAGGCTACACCTTC CASTPSGPQGYTF - TRBV2 - TRBJ1-2
TGTGCCAGCAGGGGAACGGACAGCTACTATGGCTACACCTTC CASRGTDSYYGYTF - TRBV27 - TRBJ1-2
TGCGCCAGCATGGGGCAGGACTCCTACGAGCAGTACTTC CASMGQDSYEQYF - TRBV10-2 - TRBJ2-7
TGTGCCAGCAGTTTAAGCGCGGCGGGGGGGAGGAATACGCAGTATTTT CASSLSAAGGRNTQYF once TRBV27 TRBD2 TRBJ2-3